This T cell receptor beta chain was observed in a study of blood T cell repertoires in COVID-19 (dated by TCRdb to 2020 to 2022). Some background on the complete study: Samples covering the acute and convalescent phases of COVID-19 were provided by collaborators in the United States, Italy and Spain. The prospective study material was composed of cDNA or gDNA derived from T cells, B-cell-depleted T cells, or PBMCs. The dataset comprised deeply sampled blood TCRbeta repertoires from subjects exposed to, actively infected with, or recovered from COVID-19. The repertoires were released in a freely available public database meant as a resource for research on the immune response to SARS-CoV-2. Samples came from the ongoing ImmuneRACE study (first 160 participants) plus 1,254 subjects from 6 global collaborators. Nearly every sample came with metadata listing a de-identified subject ID, COVID-19 status, age in years and sex. Where HLA class I and class II types were available, the types were taken from metadata supplied by the sample provider, not from assay-based typing.

To note about this clone: It has no known antigen specificity. No clone much larger than this one lies a single base away; base qualities are absent.

Study-wide findings and limitations: The amount of clinical and demographic metadata varied by source and participant and was provided uncurated.

TCRbeta CDR3 regions were amplified from genomic DNA by means of the immunoSEQ Assay, a bias-controlled multiplex PCR. As for how the authors treated the data: Nucleated cell counts per sample were estimated from amplification of reference gene primers within the assay. To quantify the absolute abundance of each unique TCRbeta CDR3 rearrangement, sequence reads were collapsed and filtered. For each sample, productive Simpson clonality was calculated as the square root of Simpson's diversity index over productive rearrangements. Imported from immuneACCESS, the table was reduced by TCRdb to in-frame sequences with V and J called. These copies leave out some clones; in studies compared against another copy, an unresolved V gene accounts for under half, and the cause of the remainder is not known. Clone size and V and J calls were adopted from that table, with D and trimming inferred from the DNA. The sample table lists approximately 56,000 clones, around 85% of them with a count of one. The ten largest clonotypes hold 26% of the sample.

V is shortened by 3 bases, J by 1 base, and the region joining them spans 9 bases. For CDR1 and CDR2, the germline V gene lists MGHRA and YSYEKL. Its CDR3 holds 14 amino acids, cysteine through phenylalanine. Of all the DNA, just the CDR3 is kept, 42 bases in frame from base 1. At one collaborating source in Seattle, patients were enrolled during active infection and were followed longitudinally through the course of disease. Each collaborating institution followed its own protocols to collect whole blood in K2EDTA tubes. For TCRbeta analysis, collaborators shipped samples in one of three forms: frozen whole blood, isolated PBMCs, or DNA extracted from either of those sample types.

The clonotype originates from a woman of 80 years or more with COVID-19, enrolled during active disease. The receptor chain draws on TRBV4-1 and TRBJ1-1; the D gene lacks a confident call. The sample consisted of peripheral blood. The CDR3 corresponds to CASSHYDKNTEAFF. The bases read TGCGCCAGCAGCCATTACGACAAGAACACTGAAGCTTTCTTT.